These T cell receptor beta chains were read from a single sample in a study of control samples from healthy donors and cancer patients. Generated by immunoSEQ multiplex PCR, the TCRdb table keeps only in-frame clones and is missing some. This table holds 75,000 to 95,000 clones, 88% found once. Sequencing was performed on blood. The receptors shown here come from a woman in her 50s in good health. Each CDR3 is given with its conserved first and last residue. A D gene is named only where the DNA matches it firmly. Expanded clones are given a class, and other clones once, few, many or no size at all.

once	TRBV12-3/TRBV12-4	TRBJ2-7	.	TGTGCCAGCAGTCCCGGGCATCTGAGGGAGCAGTACTTC	CASSPGHLREQYF
.	TRBV18	TRBJ2-1	.	TGTGCCAGCTCACCACGTGCCAGCAACAATGAGCAGTTCTTC	CASSPRASNNEQFF
.	TRBV12-2	TRBJ1-5	.	TGTGCAAGTCGTCAGGGCAATCAGCCCCAGCATTTT	CASRQGNQPQHF
once	TRBV5-1	TRBJ2-7	TRBD2	TGCGCCAGCAGCTTGGCTAGCGGGGTCTCCTACGAGCAGTACTTC	CASSLASGVSYEQYF
few	TRBV11-2	TRBJ1-5	.	TGTGCCAGCAGCTCCCGATCAGGTCAGCCCCAGCATTTT	CASSSRSGQPQHF
.	TRBV9	TRBJ2-3	.	TGTGCCAGCAGCGCAGAGACAGGTTGGACAGATACGCAGTATTTT	CASSAETGWTDTQYF
.	TRBV6-6	TRBJ2-1	.	TGTGCCAGTCTTATGCCGGGGGGCAGGAATGAGCAGTTCTTC	CASLMPGGRNEQFF
once	TRBV5-1	TRBJ2-3	.	TGCGCCAGCAGCCCCGAGCGCGGGACAGATACGCAGTATTTT	CASSPERGTDTQYF
.	TRBV7-8	TRBJ2-3	.	TGTGCCAGCAGCTCATCCGGGACCGGGGGCGGGCCGACAGATACGCAGTATTTT	CASSSSGTGGGPTDTQYF
.	TRBV12-3/TRBV12-4	TRBJ2-1	.	TGTGCCAGCACTACCTCGAGGATGCAGTTCTTC	CASTTSRMQFF
.	TRBV7-2	TRBJ1-5	.	TGTGCCAGCACCCCGGACAGATCTAGCAATCAGCCCCAGCATTTT	CASTPDRSSNQPQHF
.	TRBV14	TRBJ2-3	.	TGTGCCAGCAGCCCCGGACACCCGAGGCAGTATTTT	CASSPGHPRQYF
.	TRBV21-1	TRBJ1-6	.	TGTGCCAGCGGTTTGCCTCATTCACCCCTCCACTTT	CASGLPHSPLHF
.	TRBV7-9	TRBJ1-1	.	TGTGCCAGCAGCTTTACGAACACTGAAGCTTTCTTT	CASSFTNTEAFF
.	TRBV5-5	TRBJ1-2	.	TGTGCCAGCAGCCTAATTGAAGGTTTTTTGGGAGGTGGCTACACCTTC	CASSLIEGFLGGGYTF
once	TRBV5-1	TRBJ2-3	TRBD2	TGCGCCAGCAGCCGGACTAGCGGGGCTAGCACAGATACGCAGTATTTT	CASSRTSGASTDTQYF
.	TRBV19	TRBJ1-1	.	TGTGCCAGTAGTATCTCATTAACGGTCGGCACTGAAGCTTTCTTT	CASSISLTVGTEAFF
once	TRBV30	TRBJ2-7	TRBD1	TGTGCCTGGAGTGTTGGCAGGGGGCGTTACGAGCAGTACTTC	CAWSVGRGRYEQYF
once	TRBV5-6	TRBJ2-7	.	TGTGCCAGCAGCCGGCCTGGGCCAGGGCTCTACGAGCAGTACTTC	CASSRPGPGLYEQYF
.	TRBV11-2	TRBJ1-2	.	TGTGCCAGCAGCTACTCTGGGGCTGGCTATGGCTACACCTTC	CASSYSGAGYGYTF
.	TRBV14	TRBJ1-2	.	TGTGCCAGCAGCCACTCTTCAGACTATGGAGGCTACACCTTC	CASSHSSDYGGYTF
.	TRBV9	TRBJ2-7	TRBD1	TGTGCCAGCAGCTCTGACCTGTGGGGGACAGGGGATCGAACGGAGCAGTACTTC	CASSSDLWGTGDRTEQYF
.	TRBV6-5	TRBJ1-5	.	TGTGCCAGCAGTTACTTGAGAGATCAGCCCCAGCATTTT	CASSYLRDQPQHF
.	TRBV15	TRBJ2-7	.	TGTGCCACCAGCAGAGACAGAGATTACGAGCAGTACTTC	CATSRDRDYEQYF
.	TRBV9	TRBJ1-1	.	TGTGCCAGCAGCGCGGACGGGTGGAACACTGAAGCTTTCTTT	CASSADGWNTEAFF
.	TRBV30	TRBJ2-1	.	TGTGCCTGGAGTGTTGGGATAAGCTCCTACAATGAGCAGTTCTTC	CAWSVGISSYNEQFF
.	TRBV5-1	TRBJ1-4	.	TGCGCCAGCACCCGTAGACCAACTAATGAAAAACTGTTTTTT	CASTRRPTNEKLFF
.	TRBV20-1	TRBJ1-1	.	TGCAGTGCTAGAGATGGGCCTGAAGCTTTCTTT	CSARDGPEAFF
.	TRBV2	TRBJ2-7	.	TGTGCCATAGATCAGACGGGAATACACTCCTACGAGCAGTACTTC	CAIDQTGIHSYEQYF
.	TRBV20-1	TRBJ2-6	.	TGCAGTGCTAGTGAGGAAGTCAACGTCCTGACTTTC	CSASEEVNVLTF
.	TRBV7-2	TRBJ2-7	.	TGTGCCAGCAGCTTAGCGTTCGCAAGGGATGAGCAGTACTTC	CASSLAFARDEQYF
.	TRBV3-1/TRBV3-2	TRBJ2-1	.	TGTGCCAGCAGCCAAGCCTCGAGGAAGCAGTTCTTC	CASSQASRKQFF
.	TRBV3-1/TRBV3-2	TRBJ1-1	TRBD1	TGTGCCAGCAGCCCTAGTGGGGACAGGGCTAACACTGAAGCTTTCTTT	CASSPSGDRANTEAFF
.	TRBV9	TRBJ1-3	TRBD1	TGTGCCAGCAGCGTAGCGGTCGCAGGGGGCTGGAGCGCCATATATTTT	CASSVAVAGGWSAIYF
.	TRBV6-5	TRBJ1-1	TRBD1	TGTGCCAGCAAGGGGGCAGGGCTAATTGGTGAAGCTTTCTTT	CASKGAGLIGEAFF
.	TRBV24-1	TRBJ1-3	TRBD1	TGTGCCACCAGTGATTTGCTTGGACAGGGGACCTCTGGAAACACCATATATTTT	CATSDLLGQGTSGNTIYF
few	TRBV27	TRBJ1-1	.	TGTGCCAGCAGTGAGGGGGGGCGCATAGGGTCGGCTTTCTTT	CASSEGGRIGSAFF
.	TRBV2	TRBJ1-3	.	TGTGCCAGCAGTGAATGGGGGGCGTCTGGAAACACCATATATTTT	CASSEWGASGNTIYF
few	TRBV28	TRBJ2-7	.	TGTGCCAGCAGTCGGGATTACGAGCAGTACTTC	CASSRDYEQYF
.	TRBV28	TRBJ2-7	TRBD2	TGTGCCAGCAGTTTTAGGTCGGGGGGGCGTGAGCAGTACTTC	CASSFRSGGREQYF
few	TRBV5-6	TRBJ2-2	TRBD2	TGTGCCAGCAGCTTTGGAGCGGGGGCCACCGGGGAGCTGTTTTTT	CASSFGAGATGELFF
.	TRBV6-5	TRBJ1-5	.	TGTGCCAGCAGTAGTACTACGGGGGGAGGACAGCCCCAGCATTTT	CASSSTTGGGQPQHF
.	TRBV6-1	TRBJ2-3	.	TGTGCCAGCAGTGAAACGTTAGGGGTTCCGCAGTATTTT	CASSETLGVPQYF
.	TRBV2	TRBJ1-1	.	TGTGCCAGCAGTTGGGATCTGAACACTGAAGCTTTCTTT	CASSWDLNTEAFF